Following are 22 T cell receptor beta chains from one sample sequenced in a study of identifying expanded T cells in peripheral blood. Profiled with immunoSEQ multiplex PCR; TCRdb holds only in-frame clones, not every one. The table records 75,000 to 100,000 clones, approximately 89% of them present only once. The sample consisted of blood. These receptors all come from a person between 18 and 75 years old in good health.

This rearrangement joins TRBV28 to TRBJ1-2; TRBD1 aligns across 8 bases. With 3 bases clipped from V and 7 bases from J, the junction kept 13 bases outside the gene matches. Germline-derived CDR1 and CDR2 are MDHEN and SYDVKM. This CDR3 has 16 residues. The CDR3 nucleotides are TGTGCCAGCAGTTTGACAGGGGACGGAGTGCGGGGTGGCTACACCTTC. The encoded protein is CASSLTGDGVRGGYTF.

In its sample, this clone was seen once. The V call is TRBV28, the J call TRBJ2-7; 10 nucleotides match TRBD2. J was trimmed by 7 bases and V by 5 bases; bases with no gene match: 11. The CDR3 length is 15 residues. Germline-derived CDR1 and CDR2 are MDHEN and SYDVKM. The CDR3 DNA is TGTGCCAGCAGTCTCCCGGGACTAGCGACGGGGGAGCAGTACTTC. It is translated as CASSLPGLATGEQYF.

The chain couples TRBV2 to TRBJ1-1; 8 bases are shared with TRBD1. Germline values: CDR1 SNHLY, CDR2 FYNNEI. CDR3 size: 14 residues. J lost 1 base, V lost 8 bases, and 6 bases had no gene match. The CDR3 DNA sequence: TGTGCCAGCGTCACAGGGGGTGGGAACACTGAAGCTTTCTTT. It encodes CASVTGGGNTEAFF. The whole variable domain, filled in from reference TRBV2 and TRBJ1-1, reads EPEVTQTPSHQVTQMGQEVILRCVPISNHLYFYWYRQILGQKVEFLVSFYNNEISEKSEIFDDQFSVERPDGSNFTLKIRSTKLEDSAMYFCASVTGGGNTEAFFGQGTRLTVV.

The chain couples TRBV11-2 to TRBJ2-5; D may be TRBD2 (5 bases). V was cut by 1 base and J by 5 bases, with 20 bases left in between. CDR1 and CDR2 (germline): SGHAT, FQNNGV. This CDR3 comprises 17 residues. In DNA form, the CDR3 reads TGTGCCAGCAGCTTAGGGTCTCATGGGATTAGGACTGAGACCCAGTACTTC. This codes for CASSLGSHGIRTETQYF.

This clone was seen more than once but under ten times. The rearrangement uses TRBV6-6 and TRBJ1-2; D is undetermined. CDR1 is MNHNY and CDR2 is SVGAGI in the germline V gene (reference sequence). Trimming cost V 4 bases and J 7 bases, with 19 bases left between them. This CDR3 has 15 residues. The CDR3: CASSSAQRTGFGYTF. The CDR3 nucleotides are TGTGCCAGCAGTTCGGCACAGCGAACCGGCTTTGGCTACACCTTC.

This chain uses TRBV28 with TRBJ1-3, with 8 bases fitting TRBD1. Germline V lookup: CDR1 MDHEN, CDR2 SYDVKM. V lost 7 bases and J lost 2; bases outside the gene matches: 4. The CDR3 totals 14 residues. In nucleotides, the CDR3 is TGTGCCAGCAAATTACAGGGGGCTGGAAACACCATATATTTT. It is translated as CASKLQGAGNTIYF.

The V gene is TRBV18, the J gene TRBJ1-1, with TRBD1 as a possible D gene (6 bases). The ends were cut back, 0 bases at V and 10 bases at J, with 15 bases in the middle. The germline V gene encodes CDR1 KGHSH and CDR2 LQKENI. The CDR3 length is 14 residues. CDR3 DNA: TGTGCCAGCTCACCACCGAACCAGGGGAGAGTAGCTTTCTTT. Protein: CASSPPNQGRVAFF.

This chain links TRBV5-1 with TRBJ1-2; 9 nucleotides agree with TRBD1. This CDR3 comprises 15 residues. J gave up 2 bases and V 2 bases, and 4 bases lay outside the gene matches. Germline CDR1 is SGHRS and CDR2 is YFSETQ. The CDR3 DNA is TGCGCCAGCAGCTTAGACAGGGGGGAAAACTATGGCTACACCTTC. The encoded protein is CASSLDRGENYGYTF.

The V call is TRBV10-3, the J call TRBJ1-3; D is possibly TRBD1 (6 bases). The V end lost 2 bases, the J end lost 0 bases, and 11 bases lay between the germline ends. The V gene's germline CDR1 is ENHRY and CDR2 SYGVKD. There are 16 residues in the CDR3. The CDR3 region has the DNA TGTGCCATCAGTGAGAGGGGACATAGCTCTGGAAACACCATATATTTT. Its protein is CAISERGHSSGNTIYF.

The V call is TRBV6-5, the J call TRBJ2-7; weak D call: TRBD1 (5 bases). Trimming removed 0 bases from V and 7 bases from J, with 16 bases in between. Germline-derived CDR1 and CDR2 are MNHEY and SVGAGI. The CDR3 has 15 residues. The CDR3 spells CASSYSGRTSEEQYF. The CDR3 bases are TGTGCCAGCAGTTACTCGGGGCGGACCAGCGAAGAGCAGTACTTC.

The chain joins TRBV28 to TRBJ2-3; 8 bases line up with TRBD2. CDR3 length: 15 amino acids. CDR1 is MDHEN and CDR2 is SYDVKM in the germline V gene. Trimming removed 3 bases from V and 3 bases from J; junction bases left unmatched: 5. The CDR3 spells CASSFLSGKTDTQYF. The CDR3, as DNA: TGTGCCAGCAGTTTTCTTAGCGGGAAAACAGATACGCAGTATTTT.

CDR3 residues: CASTDFRGGETEAFF. CDR3 nucleotides: TGTGCCAGCACCGATTTCAGGGGGGGGGAAACTGAAGCTTTCTTT. The chain has TRBV13 and TRBJ1-1; TRBD1 aligns across 7 bases. Germline trimming cut 7 bases from V and 5 bases from J; bases unmatched to any gene: 13. This CDR3 has 15 residues. Germline V CDR1 and CDR2: PRHDT, FYEKMQ (reference sequence).

The V gene is TRBV6-4, the J gene TRBJ2-3, with TRBD2 matching over 7 bases. Trimming removed 8 bases from V and 6 bases from J; junction bases left unmatched: 17. The CDR3 length is 16 residues. Germline-derived CDR1 and CDR2 are MRHNA and SNTAGT. The CDR3 nucleotides are TGTGCCAGCTCTGCCGTGGCGGGAGAATCAGGGGATACGCAGTATTTT. This gives the protein CASSAVAGESGDTQYF.

V usage is TRBV7-9 and J usage is TRBJ2-5; D is ambiguous. Germline CDR1 is SEHNR and CDR2 is FQNEAQ (reference sequence). Trimming removed 3 bases from V and 4 bases from J, with 12 bases in between. CDR3 length: 14 residues. This CDR3 is CASSFALARETQYF. In DNA form, the CDR3 reads TGTGCCAGCAGCTTCGCCCTCGCCCGAGAGACCCAGTACTTC. Combining the CDR3 with reference TRBV7-9 and TRBJ2-5 gives the whole variable domain DTGVSQNPRHKITKRGQNVTFRCDPISEHNRLYWYRQTLGQGPEFLTYFQNEAQLEKSRLLSDRFSAERPKGSFSTLEIQRTEQGDSAMYLCASSFALARETQYFGPGTRLLVL.

The chain has TRBV5-8 and TRBJ2-7; 9 bases are shared with TRBD1. Per germline, CDR1 SGHTS and CDR2 YDEGEE. The V segment lost 1 base and the J segment 3 bases; nucleotides outside the gene matches: 8. This CDR3 has 16 amino acids. This CDR3 reads CASSLTLTGGGYEQYF. The CDR3 DNA sequence: TGTGCCAGCAGCTTGACCCTGACAGGGGGAGGCTACGAGCAGTACTTC. Full variable domain (missing parts from reference TRBV5-8 and TRBJ2-7): EAGVTQSPTHLIKTRGQQATLRCSPISGHTSVYWYQQALGLGLQFLLWYDEGEERNRGNFPPRFSGRQFPNYSSELNVNALELEDSALYLCASSLTLTGGGYEQYFGPGTRLTVT.

The chain joins TRBV29-1 to TRBJ1-1; perhaps TRBD1 as D (6 bases). Germline V gives CDR1 SQVTM, CDR2 ANQGSEA. The CDR3 is 13 amino acids. The V end was cut by 3 bases, the J end by 4 bases, with 12 bases between. For the CDR3, the DNA is TGCAGCGTTGAGGCAACCAGGGGCACTGAAGCTTTCTTT. Protein: CSVEATRGTEAFF.

J is TRBJ2-5 and V is TRBV28, with a tentative D call TRBD2 (6 bases). The CDR3 is 14 amino acids. The germline V and J ends were trimmed by 6 bases and 4 bases, with 15 bases remaining between them. Germline V gene lookup returns CDR1 MDHEN and CDR2 SYDVKM. The CDR3: CASRFRLVGETQYF. The CDR3 DNA is TGTGCCAGCAGGTTCAGACTAGTCGGAGAGACCCAGTACTTC.

The chain is built from TRBV6-1 and TRBJ1-5; 7 bases match TRBD1. Germline CDR1 is MNHNS and CDR2 is SASEGT. The CDR3 has 15 amino acids. Trimming at V came to 7 bases and at J to 1 base, leaving 7 bases not matched to a gene. The CDR3 bases are TGTGCCAGCACTCGGGACAGTTGGAGCAATCAGCCCCAGCATTTT. Translation: CASTRDSWSNQPQHF.

V and J are TRBV7-8 and TRBJ2-3, with TRBD2 as a possible D gene (7 bases). The CDR3 is 15 residues long. The V end lost 1 base, the J end lost 4 bases, and 12 bases lay between the germline ends. The germline CDR1 and CDR2 sequences are SGHVS and FQNEAQ. The DNA of the CDR3 is TGTGCCAGCAGCTTAGGGGGGGGGCCGGCAGATACGCAGTATTTT. Its protein product is CASSLGGGPADTQYF.

This clone was observed a handful of times. The V gene is TRBV19, the J gene TRBJ1-5; D gene ambiguous. CDR1 is LNHDA and CDR2 is SQIVND in the germline V gene (reference sequence). This CDR3 is 14 amino acids long. Trimming left V 7 bases short and J 4 bases short, with 14 bases between. In DNA, the CDR3 is TGTGCCAGTACCCTAACGGGGTTGAATCAGCCCCAGCATTTT. Its protein product is CASTLTGLNQPQHF.

The J gene is TRBJ1-2, the V gene TRBV6-5; D not resolved. Germline assignment: CDR1 MNHEY and CDR2 SVGAGI. The CDR3 extends over 13 amino acids. V was clipped by 5 bases and J by 6 bases, with 13 bases between them. The CDR3 spells CASSEQREDGYTF. Here the CDR3 DNA reads TGTGCCAGCAGTGAACAGCGTGAGGATGGCTACACCTTC.

The chain uses TRBV5-6 and TRBJ2-3; D unclear. Looked up from germline, CDR1 is SGHDT and CDR2 is YYEEEE. This CDR3 has 16 amino acids. Trimming shortened V by 0 bases and J by 0 bases, and 11 bases separated the two germline ends. The CDR3 protein is CASSLGLPGSTDTQYF. The CDR3 DNA sequence: TGTGCCAGCAGCTTGGGCCTTCCTGGGAGCACAGATACGCAGTATTTT.